This T cell receptor beta chain was profiled in a study of CD8+ T cells in alopecia areata. The study's findings and limits: Against the mouse data, patients shared TCRs less clearly, possibly for HLA reasons. The study also sequences resident alphabeta T cells of normal skin in scalp samples. Lesional scalp, especially alopecia totalis/universalis, showed higher clonality than normal scalp.

Germline values: CDR1 SGHRS, CDR2 YFSETQ. V gave up 4 bases and J gave up 1 base; unmatched junction bases: 9. CDR3 length: 17 residues. Turning to this clone: Its cognate antigen is unknown.

Once RNA had been extracted, it was reverse transcribed into cDNA to act as the sequencing template. The method was immunoSEQ multiplex PCR; TCRdb's version includes in-frame clones alone and lacks a portion of them. The profile shows 130,000 to 150,000 clones, approximately 56% of them singletons. Sequencing used CD8+ T cells sorted from blood. This sequence originates from a human donor in good health. The chain employs TRBV5-1 and TRBJ2-1, with 9 positions matching TRBD2. Here the CDR3 reads CASSTVAGEGSYNEQFF. The CDR3 region has the DNA TGCGCCAGCAGCACCGTAGCGGGAGAGGGATCCTACAATGAGCAGTTCTTC.